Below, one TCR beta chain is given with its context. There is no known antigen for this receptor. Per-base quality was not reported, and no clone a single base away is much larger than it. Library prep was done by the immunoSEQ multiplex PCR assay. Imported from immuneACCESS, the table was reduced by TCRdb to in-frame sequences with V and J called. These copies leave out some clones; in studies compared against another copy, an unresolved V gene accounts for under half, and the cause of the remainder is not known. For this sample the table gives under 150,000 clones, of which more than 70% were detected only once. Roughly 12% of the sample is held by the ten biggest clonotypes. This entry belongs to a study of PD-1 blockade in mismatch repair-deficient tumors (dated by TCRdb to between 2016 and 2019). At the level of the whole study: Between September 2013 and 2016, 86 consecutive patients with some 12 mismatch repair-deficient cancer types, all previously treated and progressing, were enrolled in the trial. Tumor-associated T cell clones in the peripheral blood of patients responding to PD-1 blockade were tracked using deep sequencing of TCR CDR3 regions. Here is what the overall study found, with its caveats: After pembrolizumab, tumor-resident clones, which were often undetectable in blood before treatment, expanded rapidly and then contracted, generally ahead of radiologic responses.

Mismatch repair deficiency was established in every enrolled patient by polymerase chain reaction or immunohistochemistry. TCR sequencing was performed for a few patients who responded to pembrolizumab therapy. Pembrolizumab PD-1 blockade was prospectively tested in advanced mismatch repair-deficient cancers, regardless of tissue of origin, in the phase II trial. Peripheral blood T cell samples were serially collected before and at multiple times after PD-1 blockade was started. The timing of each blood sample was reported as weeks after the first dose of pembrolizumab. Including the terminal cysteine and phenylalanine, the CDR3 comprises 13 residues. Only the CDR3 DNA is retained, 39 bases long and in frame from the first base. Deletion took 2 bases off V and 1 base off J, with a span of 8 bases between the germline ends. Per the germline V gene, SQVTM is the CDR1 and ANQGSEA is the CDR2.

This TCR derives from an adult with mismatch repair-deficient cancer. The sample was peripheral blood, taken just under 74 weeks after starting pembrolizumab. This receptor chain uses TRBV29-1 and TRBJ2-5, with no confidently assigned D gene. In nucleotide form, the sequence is TGCAGCGTTGAATCGCCCCGCCAAGAGACCCAGTACTTC. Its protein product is CSVESPRQETQYF.